This T cell receptor beta chain was captured in a study of T-cell memory formation after mild COVID-19. Study-level information: Each donor largely had its own TCR clusters.

Overall study findings and caveats: Nothing confirmed that second-wave clones peaking on day 37 were specific for SARS-CoV-2. CD4+ contracting clones were found mainly in CM and EM, and CD8+ ones in EMRA.

About this clonotype itself: Its antigen is unknown. Germline and junction disagree at one end, which may indicate a read error.

CDR1 is GTSNPN and CDR2 is SVGIG in the germline V gene (reference sequence). CDR3 length: 13 residues. One entry per CDR3 protein results from TCRdb running MiXCR on the 5' RACE reads. The sample lists about 560,000 distinct CDR3 sequences; 20% to 25% were seen once. This clonotype originated in an adult woman who had mild COVID-19 (a few samples of this study predate the infection). Cell type and time point are not known. The source material was PBMCs or a T cell subset sorted from them (not recorded which). This sequence joins TRBV30 and TRBJ1-6; D gene ambiguous. The CDR3 nucleotides are TGTGCCTGCAGTGGGTCCTTGAATTCACCCCTCCACTTT. Its translation: CACSGSLNSPLHF.